These 4 T cell receptor beta chains share one sample of origin, sequenced in a study of memory CD4+ T cells and cytomegalovirus serostatus. The sort gate was single viable CD3+CD4+CD8-CD45RO+ cells for memory CD4+ T cells. TCRdb keeps only in-frame clones here, not all; method: immunoSEQ multiplex PCR. The table has under 55,000 clones, roughly four fifths seen once. Sequencing used memory CD4+ T cells from blood. The receptor set was obtained from an adult in good health and CMV-seronegative.

The CDR3 DNA follows: TGTGCCAGCCAGATTAGTAGCCCCCCCTCCAGGCAGTACTTC. Protein sequence: CASQISSPPSRQYF. J is TRBJ2-7 and V is TRBV6-1, with D unresolved. The CDR3 covers 14 residues. Germline assignment: CDR1 MNHNS and CDR2 SASEGT. The germline V and J ends were trimmed by 8 bases and 9 bases, with 23 bases remaining between them.

This chain links TRBV4-2 with TRBJ2-4, with 14 positions matching TRBD2. This CDR3 spans 19 amino acids. With 3 bases clipped from V and 0 bases from J, the junction kept 7 bases outside the gene matches. Germline CDR1 is LGHNA and CDR2 is YNFKEQ. Here the CDR3 reads CASSQSGTSGGRAKNIQYF. The CDR3 DNA reads TGTGCCAGCAGCCAGTCGGGGACTAGCGGGGGTCGAGCCAAAAACATTCAGTACTTC.

This clone was counted at least ten times. The chain links TRBV2 to TRBJ2-7, with TRBD2 matching 7 bases. The V segment lost 8 bases and the J segment 3 bases; nucleotides outside the gene matches: 13. CDR1 and CDR2 (germline): SNHLY, FYNNEI. The CDR3 length is 15 residues. CDR3 sequence reads: CASSETGTTHYEQYF. The DNA for the CDR3 is TGTGCCAGCTCCGAGACTGGGACTACACACTACGAGCAGTACTTC.

This clone was counted a single time. The chain employs TRBV7-2 and TRBJ2-7, with a tentative D call TRBD2 (6 bases). Per the germline V gene, CDR1 is SGHTA and CDR2 is FQGNSA. V lost 5 bases, J lost 4 bases, and 15 bases lay in between. The CDR3 loop spans 14 amino acids. The CDR3 coding sequence is TGTGCCAGCAGCGCGCGGGATGCTAAATACGAGCAGTACTTC. Translated: CASSARDAKYEQYF.